Listed below are T cell receptor beta chains from one sample, sequenced in a study of T cell clones after liver transplantation. Repertoires were generated with immunoSEQ multiplex PCR, while TCRdb's copy carries only in-frame clones and drops some. Altogether around 71,000 clones are present, 80% being singletons, with the ten largest covering about 0.79%. The material sequenced was CD4+ T cells from blood, taken 12 months after liver transplant. The receptors shown here come from a human patient who received a liver transplant. The graft donor may be the source of some T cells. Each CDR3 is given with its conserved first and last residue.

CDR3aa	len	v_gene
CASKVEGTGIGPQHF	15	TRBV19
CASSEDRARGTLHF	14	TRBV2
CASSYPPGHSNYGYTF	16	TRBV28
CASSPPEGLPNF	12	TRBV28
CATSRDWEQGRNYGYTF	17	TRBV15
CASSTLLAGADTGELFF	17	TRBV19
CASSLAPGSNQPQHF	15	TRBV7-2
CASSGRLPSGANVLTF	16	TRBV27
CASSLVNQPQHF	12	TRBV28
CASSRTAGEGHEQFF	15	TRBV5-1
CASSPNRASGRLGYEQYF	18	TRBV7-9
CASSLVFMRLGGSNQPQHF	19	TRBV27
CASSLTSGDYNEQFF	15	TRBV5-4
CASSNCLRDGNLQYF	15	TRBV21-1
CAWGGAVRAFF	11	TRBV30
CASRPRIIPETQYF	14	TRBV5-8
CASSPIANNYGYTF	14	TRBV5-1
CASSFLRETQYF	12	TRBV28
CASSPWTSGGSTDTQYF	17	TRBV14
CASSLRGQGYNEQFF	15	TRBV5-6
CASSGGLPYEQYF	13	TRBV6-6
CASSLLSGANVLTF	14	TRBV5-1
CASSGWTENYGYTF	14	TRBV6-1
CASSTTGGWDQPQHF	15	TRBV6-1
CASSLGGDEQFF	12	TRBV5-1
CASSTQGFWLAGSTGELFF	19	TRBV19
CASSPWTGGGEKLFF	15	TRBV28